This TCR beta chain was sequenced in a study of PD-1 blockade in classical Hodgkin lymphoma. Study-wide results and caveats: Reasons behind the repertoire differences stay unclear, perhaps disease activity or earlier therapy. Reported baseline diversity: healthy donors highest, relapsed/refractory patients lowest.

Worth noting for this clone: Its antigen is as yet unknown.

The CDR3 extends over 15 amino acids. The germline V gene has CDR1 MNHEY and CDR2 SVGAGI. With 5 bases removed from V and 0 bases from J, the gap between germline ends came to 14 bases. Time point denoted: newly diagnosed, previously untreated cHL patient sample. Comparison PBMCs came from previously untreated, newly diagnosed classical Hodgkin lymphoma patients. Measured with immunoSEQ multiplex PCR; TCRdb has only the in-frame clones, and not every one. Here the sample spans 15,000 to 20,000 clones, 84% being singletons. Sequenced input: peripheral blood mononuclear cells (PBMCs). This clonotype originated in a human donor with classical Hodgkin lymphoma. The chain joins TRBV6-5 to TRBJ2-7; TRBD2 is a possible D gene (5 bases). The CDR3 bases are TGTGCCAGCAGTCCAAGACCTACTAGCTCCTACGAGCAGTACTTC. It yields the protein CASSPRPTSSYEQYF.